A single sample is the source of the 18 T cell receptor beta chains below, sequenced in a study of blood T cell repertoires in COVID-19 (dated by TCRdb to the early 2020s). Libraries were constructed by the immunoSEQ multiplex PCR assay. Here the immuneACCESS table is served through TCRdb, limited to in-frame sequences with V and J called. Missing clones are a known gap in these copies; in checked studies unresolved V genes cover under half, and the rest lacks a known reason. The sample table lists 120,000 to 150,000 clones, 80% of them with a count of one. In total, the top ten clones hold about an eighth of the sample. Sequenced: peripheral blood. The receptors here all came from a man aged 60-69 years with active or convalescent COVID-19.

This chain joins TRBV13 and TRBJ2-1; 9 bases agree with TRBD2. This CDR3 contains 15 residues. Germline V gene lookup returns CDR1 PRHDT and CDR2 FYEKMQ (reference sequence). Trimming at V came to 5 bases and at J to 3 bases, leaving 5 bases not matched to a gene. Here the CDR3 reads CASSLGLAFYNEQFF. The DNA for the CDR3 is TGTGCCAGCAGCCTGGGACTAGCCTTCTACAATGAGCAGTTCTTC.

The chain joins TRBV2 to TRBJ2-1; 9 nucleotides line up with TRBD2. Per germline, CDR1 SNHLY and CDR2 FYNNEI. V trimming: 1 base; J trimming: 9 bases; junction bases outside the gene matches: 10. The CDR3 has 16 amino acids. This CDR3 is CASSEEGVAGGCEQFF. For the CDR3, the DNA is TGTGCCAGCAGTGAAGAGGGTGTTGCGGGAGGGTGTGAGCAGTTCTTC.

CDR3 DNA sequence: TGTGCCAGCAGCGCCGGGACAGGGGGAGAAAGGGTTTTCTTT. Residues: CASSAGTGGERVFF. V is TRBV9 and J is TRBJ1-1; 11 nucleotides line up with TRBD1. This CDR3 is 14 amino acids long. Germline CDR1 reads SGDLS; CDR2 reads YYNGEE. J was trimmed by 13 bases and V by 3 bases; bases with no gene match: 11.

V gene TRBV7-9 combines with J gene TRBJ2-7; no firm D call. The CDR3 length is 14 residues. V lost 11 bases and J lost 1, with 18 bases in between. Germline values: CDR1 SEHNR, CDR2 FQNEAQ (reference sequence). The CDR3 is CAVQDATFSYEQYF. The CDR3, as DNA: TGTGCCGTTCAGGATGCTACGTTTTCCTACGAGCAGTACTTC.

The rearrangement links TRBV18 to TRBJ2-6, with D uncertain. V was shortened by 9 bases and J by 4 bases, with 10 bases between the two germline ends. Germline-derived CDR1 and CDR2 are KGHSH and LQKENI. The CDR3 spans 13 residues. CDR3 bases: TGTGCCAGTCTCCTAGGAGGGGCCAACGTCCTGACTTTC. This sequence encodes CASLLGGANVLTF.

This clone was recorded a few times. This chain connects TRBV28 to TRBJ1-5; 7 nucleotides match TRBD1. The V gene's germline CDR1 is MDHEN and CDR2 SYDVKM. The J segment lost 9 bases and the V segment lost 6 bases, leaving 11 bases of the junction unmatched. The CDR3 contains 14 residues. The DNA for the CDR3 is TGTGCCAGCAGGAGACAGGGTGGCATGCGGCCCCAGCATTTT. Amino acids: CASRRQGGMRPQHF.

The chain links TRBV27 to TRBJ2-3; no firm D call. V lost 4 bases to trimming and J lost 3 bases, with 8 bases between them. CDR1 and CDR2 (germline): MNHEY, SMNVEV (reference sequence). The CDR3 has 13 amino acids. CDR3 protein: CASSSRRTDTQYF. In nucleotides, the CDR3 is TGTGCCAGCAGTTCGAGGCGGACAGATACGCAGTATTTT.

The chain is built from TRBV7-3 and TRBJ2-1, with 8 bases aligning to TRBD2. From germline, CDR1 is SGHTA and CDR2 FQGTGA. V gave up 5 bases and J gave up 6 bases; unmatched junction bases: 6. This CDR3 is 14 amino acids long. CDR3 nucleotides: TGTGCCAGCAGCCTTACGGGAGGGGGCAATGAGCAGTTCTTC. Protein product: CASSLTGGGNEQFF.

This clone appeared a few times. The chain is built from TRBV7-8 and TRBJ1-5; 7 bases match TRBD1. The ends lost 1 base at V and 2 bases at J; junction bases unmatched: 2. There are 15 residues in the CDR3. The germline V gene has CDR1 SGHVS and CDR2 FQNEAQ. The CDR3 loop reads CASSLVTGGNQPQHF. As DNA, the CDR3 is TGTGCCAGCAGCTTAGTCACAGGGGGCAATCAGCCCCAGCATTTT.

The chain has TRBV18 and TRBJ2-1; TRBD2 matches 11 bases. Germline lookup yields CDR1 KGHSH and CDR2 LQKENI. The ends lost 6 bases at V and 4 bases at J; junction bases unmatched: 5. This CDR3 is 15 amino acids long. This CDR3 is CASSPGTSGYNEQFF. The CDR3 DNA reads as TGTGCCAGCTCTCCCGGGACTAGCGGTTACAATGAGCAGTTCTTC.

The chain links TRBV28 to TRBJ2-3; D is uncertain. Per the germline V gene, CDR1 is MDHEN and CDR2 is SYDVKM. This CDR3 comprises 15 residues. The V and J ends lost 6 bases and 0 bases respectively, with 13 bases between them. CDR3 nucleotides: TGTGCCAGCAGCCCAAGAGGCCGGAGCACAGATACGCAGTATTTT. Amino acids: CASSPRGRSTDTQYF.

The V gene is TRBV29-1, the J gene TRBJ2-7, with D perhaps TRBD1 (5 bases). Germline V gene lookup returns CDR1 SQVTM and CDR2 ANQGSEA. The CDR3 covers 13 residues. Trimming took off 3 bases at V and 9 bases at J, with 18 bases between the two ends. CDR3: CSVDEGARSVQYF. The DNA for the CDR3 is TGCAGCGTTGATGAAGGGGCTCGGTCGGTGCAGTACTTC.

The V and J genes are TRBV9 and TRBJ2-2; tentative D call: TRBD2 (6 bases). The CDR3 consists of 16 residues. The ends were cut back, 4 bases at V and 5 bases at J, with 18 bases in the middle. Germline assignment: CDR1 SGDLS and CDR2 YYNGEE. The CDR3 DNA follows: TGTGCCAGCAGCATCCGGGACTGGGCGGGTACCGGGGAGCTGTTTTTT. It yields the protein CASSIRDWAGTGELFF.

CDR3 in amino acids: CASSKPGSRGQETQYF. CDR3 DNA sequence: TGTGCCAGCAGTAAACCAGGTAGTCGTGGTCAAGAGACCCAGTACTTC. The chain carries TRBV27 and TRBJ2-5; D remains ambiguous. V lost 5 bases and J lost 2, with 18 bases in between. The CDR3 length is 16 residues. Germline CDR1 reads MNHEY; CDR2 reads SMNVEV (reference sequence).

The chain uses TRBV5-1 and TRBJ2-7, with D possibly TRBD1 on 6 matching bases. The CDR3 runs 14 residues. V was cut by 7 bases and J by 6 bases, with 20 bases left in between. The germline V gene encodes CDR1 SGHRS and CDR2 YFSETQ. CDR3 region: CASGPGYQGGEQYF. The CDR3 coding sequence is TGCGCCAGCGGCCCGGGATACCAAGGGGGCGAGCAGTACTTC.

V gene TRBV5-1 combines with J gene TRBJ1-5; no reliable D call. V was trimmed by 2 bases and J by 7 bases, leaving 7 bases between them. The CDR3 length is 12 residues. In germline, CDR1 is SGHRS, CDR2 YFSETQ. As DNA, the CDR3 is TGCGCCAGCAGCTTTGACGGGCAGCCCCAGCATTTT. It encodes CASSFDGQPQHF.

The chain has TRBV7-6 and TRBJ2-5; 15 positions match TRBD2. The V gene end was trimmed by 4 bases and the J gene end by 4 bases; junction bases not matched to a gene: 10. CDR1 SGHVS and CDR2 FNYEAQ come from the germline V gene. This CDR3 is 18 amino acids long. As DNA, the CDR3 is TGTGCCAGCAGCTCCGCGGGGACTAGCGGGAGGCTGGGAGAGACCCAGTACTTC. Residues: CASSSAGTSGRLGETQYF.

The chain recombines TRBV5-1 with TRBJ2-3; D perhaps matches TRBD2 (7 bases). CDR3 size: 13 residues. Trimming took off 3 bases at V and 5 bases at J, with 10 bases between the two ends. The V gene's germline CDR1 is SGHRS and CDR2 YFSETQ. This CDR3 is CASSWGGGDTQYF. The CDR3 coding sequence is TGCGCCAGCAGCTGGGGAGGGGGAGATACGCAGTATTTT.